These 24 T cell receptor beta chains came from one sample sequenced in a study of T cell responses to AZD1222 COVID-19 vaccine. Sequencing was performed with immunoSEQ multiplex PCR; in TCRdb, only in-frame clones are kept and a portion is missing. Of some 170,000 clones listed, approximately 94% are singletons. The sequencing used peripheral blood, collected 28 days after the second AZD1222 dose. These TCRs come from an adult who received the AZD1222 COVID-19 vaccine.

The chain links TRBV7-6 to TRBJ2-5, with 8 bases fitting TRBD2. CDR1 and CDR2 (germline): SGHVS, FNYEAQ. The CDR3 sequence is 16 residues long. Unmatched junction bases numbered 13, after V lost 5 bases and J lost 5 bases. The CDR3: CASSPRPTSVWETQYF. CDR3 DNA sequence: TGTGCCAGCAGCCCCCGTCCGACTAGCGTTTGGGAGACCCAGTACTTC.

The V gene is TRBV3-1 (or the pseudogene TRBV3-2), the J gene TRBJ1-1; D not resolved. V dropped 4 bases and J dropped 7 bases, with 25 bases sitting between them. Germline CDR1 reads LGHDT; CDR2 reads YNNKEL (reference sequence). The CDR3 runs to 17 residues. Here the CDR3 DNA reads TGTGCCAGCAGCCCCCCGGAGGCAGCCTCCGGCCGCGATGAAGCTTTCTTT. Its protein product is CASSPPEAASGRDEAFF.

This clone was seen once. The chain employs TRBV3-1 (or the pseudogene TRBV3-2) and TRBJ2-2; the D is unclear. V shed 0 bases and J shed 0 bases, with 5 bases lying between them. The germline V gene has CDR1 LGHDT and CDR2 YNNKEL (reference sequence). The CDR3 totals 15 residues. The CDR3 spells CASSQDRSNTGELFF. DNA for the CDR3: TGTGCCAGCAGCCAAGATCGGTCGAACACCGGGGAGCTGTTTTTT.

This chain connects TRBV5-5 to TRBJ2-1; weak D call: TRBD2 (5 bases). The germline V and J ends were trimmed by 1 base and 7 bases, with 15 bases remaining between them. Per germline, CDR1 SGHKS and CDR2 YYEKEE (reference sequence). The CDR3 totals 15 residues. The CDR3 protein is CASSLSSLAGNEQFF. As DNA, the CDR3 is TGTGCCAGCAGCTTGTCGTCGCTAGCTGGAAATGAGCAGTTCTTC.

The CDR3, as DNA: TGTGCCAGCTCTCAAGGGACTAGCGGGAGGGTCGTCCGCGAGCAGTACTTC. Translating it yields CASSQGTSGRVVREQYF. The rearrangement joins TRBV18 to TRBJ2-7, with 16 positions matching TRBD2. CDR3 length: 17 residues. V was pared by 6 bases and J by 6 bases, with 11 bases of the junction left unmatched. Germline CDR1 is KGHSH and CDR2 is LQKENI.

The genes are TRBV9 and TRBJ2-1; 8 positions agree with TRBD2. V was pared by 2 bases and J by 5 bases, with 15 bases of the junction left unmatched. The length of the CDR3 is 18 residues. The germline gives CDR1 SGDLS, CDR2 YYNGEE. In DNA form, the CDR3 reads TGTGCCAGCAGCGTCTCAACTACCTCGGGACTAGTACACAATGAGCAGTTCTTC. This gives the protein CASSVSTTSGLVHNEQFF.

The genes are TRBV12-3 or TRBV12-4 and TRBJ2-3; D is uncertain. Trimming cost V 7 bases and J 3 bases, with 8 bases left between them. The CDR3 is made up of 12 amino acids. The CDR3: CASKGWTDTQYF. CDR3 bases: TGTGCCAGCAAGGGTTGGACAGATACGCAGTATTTT.

This rearrangement joins TRBV2 to TRBJ2-7; TRBD2 aligns across 12 bases. From germline, CDR1 is SNHLY and CDR2 FYNNEI. The CDR3 contains 14 residues. The junction had 10 bases not matched to a gene; V was cut back by 10 bases and J by 6 bases. The CDR3 spells CATRGASGRGEQYF. In DNA form, the CDR3 reads TGTGCCACCCGGGGGGCTAGCGGGAGGGGCGAGCAGTACTTC. The complete variable domain, with remaining parts taken from reference TRBV2 and TRBJ2-7, reads EPEVTQTPSHQVTQMGQEVILRCVPISNHLYFYWYRQILGQKVEFLVSFYNNEISEKSEIFDDQFSVERPDGSNFTLKIRSTKLEDSAMYFCATRGASGRGEQYFGPGTRLTVT.

The chain employs TRBV24-1 and TRBJ2-1, with 13 positions matching TRBD2. Germline values: CDR1 KGHDR, CDR2 SFDVKD. This CDR3 is built from 19 residues. The V segment lost 3 bases and the J segment 2 bases; nucleotides outside the gene matches: 9. For the CDR3, the DNA is TGTGCCACCAGTGATCGGCGGACTAGCGGGAGAGGGGCCTACAATGAGCAGTTCTTC. Amino acid sequence: CATSDRRTSGRGAYNEQFF.

The rearrangement links TRBV25-1 to TRBJ2-7; TRBD2 agrees at 10 bases. The trim removed 4 bases at V and 0 bases at J, leaving 3 bases unmatched. Germline-derived CDR1 and CDR2 are MGHDK and SYGVNS. CDR3 length equals 15 residues. The CDR3 coding sequence is TGTGCCAGCAGTGGGACTAGCGGTTTCTCCTACGAGCAGTACTTC. Its translation is CASSGTSGFSYEQYF.

The chain is built from TRBV19 and TRBJ1-2; TRBD1 might be the D (6 bases). Germline V gene lookup returns CDR1 LNHDA and CDR2 SQIVND (reference sequence). The CDR3 runs 15 residues. With 1 base removed from V and 8 bases from J, the gap between germline ends came to 17 bases. The CDR3 loop reads CASSIAGVRRGGYTF. The CDR3 DNA reads TGTGCCAGTAGTATAGCCGGGGTTCGAAGGGGGGGCTACACCTTC.

The V call is TRBV15, the J call TRBJ2-1, with 9 bases that match TRBD1. V lost 5 bases to trimming and J lost 2 bases; unmatched junction nucleotides: 7. Germline V CDR1 and CDR2: LNHNV, YYDKDF (reference sequence). The CDR3 consists of 16 residues. The CDR3 nucleotides are TGTGCCACCAGCGGGGACAGGGTAACCCCCTACAATGAGCAGTTCTTC. Its translation: CATSGDRVTPYNEQFF.

This clone was seen a handful of times. The chain carries TRBV10-3 and TRBJ2-5, with 9 bases aligning to TRBD2. The V gene's germline CDR1 is ENHRY and CDR2 SYGVKD. Trimming removed 11 bases from V and 5 bases from J; junction bases left unmatched: 18. This CDR3 contains 16 residues. CDR3 coding DNA: TGTGCCCCGACCTCGGGACTAGCCGGATTGTCGGAGACCCAGTACTTC. This translates into CAPTSGLAGLSETQYF.

The genes are TRBV7-9 and TRBJ2-1, with D perhaps TRBD1 (6 bases). Germline assignment: CDR1 SEHNR and CDR2 FQNEAQ (reference sequence). CDR3 length equals 15 residues. Trimming pared 2 bases from V and 5 bases from J, leaving 13 bases between. Here the CDR3 DNA reads TGTGCCAGCAGCTTACTTACGACAGGCAACAATGAGCAGTTCTTC. Protein: CASSLLTTGNNEQFF. Based on the CDR3 plus reference TRBV7-9 and TRBJ2-1, the full variable domain is DTGVSQNPRHKITKRGQNVTFRCDPISEHNRLYWYRQTLGQGPEFLTYFQNEAQLEKSRLLSDRFSAERPKGSFSTLEIQRTEQGDSAMYLCASSLLTTGNNEQFFGPGTRLTVL.

This CDR3 is CASSVVLAGTNEQFF. DNA of the CDR3: TGTGCCAGCAGTGTCGTGCTAGCGGGAACTAATGAGCAGTTCTTC. The gene calls are TRBV7-3 and TRBJ2-1; TRBD2 aligns across 9 bases. Germline-derived CDR1 and CDR2 are SGHTA and FQGTGA. J lost 7 bases, V lost 6 bases, and 10 bases had no gene match. This CDR3 is 15 amino acids long.

The chain combines TRBV5-6 with TRBJ1-5; D not certain. The CDR3 is 16 residues long. The V end lost 1 base, the J end lost 0 bases, and 11 bases lay between the germline ends. The V gene's germline CDR1 is SGHDT and CDR2 YYEEEE. This CDR3 is CASSLLGENSNQPQHF. The CDR3 DNA sequence: TGTGCCAGCAGCTTGTTGGGAGAAAATAGCAATCAGCCCCAGCATTTT.

This chain connects TRBV10-2 to TRBJ1-5; D may be TRBD1 (6 bases). The germline V gene encodes CDR1 WSHSY and CDR2 SAAADI. The CDR3 contains 16 residues. Trimming took 0 bases from V and 1 from J, leaving 10 bases between them. The CDR3 sequence is CASSESRGPSNQPQHF. As DNA, the CDR3 is TGCGCCAGCAGTGAGTCTCGGGGGCCGAGCAATCAGCCCCAGCATTTT.

Written as DNA, the CDR3 is TGTGCCAGCAGTTCCGGCTCCACCTCCTCCTTTGAAGCTTTCTTT. Its translation: CASSSGSTSSFEAFF. The chain has TRBV6-5 and TRBJ1-1; no definite D call. Germline assignment: CDR1 MNHEY and CDR2 SVGAGI. Deletions cut 4 bases from V and 7 bases from J, with 19 bases between. The CDR3 loop spans 15 amino acids.

This rearrangement joins TRBV18 to TRBJ2-1; 12 nucleotides line up with TRBD2. Germline-derived CDR1 and CDR2 are KGHSH and LQKENI. This CDR3 spans 16 amino acids. The V gene end was trimmed by 3 bases and the J gene end by 7 bases; junction bases not matched to a gene: 7. CDR3 coding DNA: TGTGCCAGCTCACCCCTAGCGGGAGGGTTTCTGAATGAGCAGTTCTTC. The encoded protein is CASSPLAGGFLNEQFF.

The chain links TRBV27 to TRBJ1-2; D not resolved. Germline CDR1 and CDR2: MNHEY and SMNVEV (reference sequence). Trimming removed 5 bases from V and 4 bases from J, with 20 bases in between. The CDR3 consists of 16 residues. Written as DNA, the CDR3 is TGTGCCAGCAGTGCCGGAACACGGTATGATGCCTATGGCTACACCTTC. It specifies CASSAGTRYDAYGYTF.

V usage is TRBV5-6 and J usage is TRBJ2-1; D ambiguous. CDR3 length: 13 residues. The V gene's germline CDR1 is SGHDT and CDR2 YYEEEE. Trimming took 6 bases from V and 6 from J, leaving 13 bases between them. The CDR3: CASKKRVLNEQFF. The DNA for the CDR3 is TGTGCCAGCAAAAAGCGCGTACTCAATGAGCAGTTCTTC.

The chain recombines TRBV2 with TRBJ1-2, with D perhaps matching TRBD1 (5 bases). The germline V and J ends were trimmed by 0 bases and 4 bases, with 9 bases remaining between them. Germline loops: CDR1 SNHLY, CDR2 FYNNEI. There are 14 residues in the CDR3. The CDR3 region is CASSEAVGPYGYTF. The CDR3 bases are TGTGCCAGCAGTGAAGCAGTGGGACCCTATGGCTACACCTTC.

V usage is TRBV5-4 and J usage is TRBJ1-2; tentatively, D is TRBD1 (5 bases). This CDR3 comprises 15 residues. Trimming pared 0 bases from V and 3 bases from J, leaving 12 bases between. Germline CDR1 is SGHNT and CDR2 is YYREEE (reference sequence). The CDR3, as DNA: TGTGCCAGCAGCTTGGGGCTGGGGGGGGACTATGGCTACACCTTC. Translation gives CASSLGLGGDYGYTF.

This clone was counted between two and nine times. J is TRBJ1-1 and V is TRBV19; D unresolved. CDR3 length: 14 residues. Germline loops: CDR1 LNHDA, CDR2 SQIVND (reference sequence). Trimming removed 3 bases at V and 2 bases at J, with 10 bases between. The DNA for the CDR3 is TGTGCCAGTAGTATTCGTCAGGTCAACACTGAAGCTTTCTTT. Translated, it gives CASSIRQVNTEAFF.